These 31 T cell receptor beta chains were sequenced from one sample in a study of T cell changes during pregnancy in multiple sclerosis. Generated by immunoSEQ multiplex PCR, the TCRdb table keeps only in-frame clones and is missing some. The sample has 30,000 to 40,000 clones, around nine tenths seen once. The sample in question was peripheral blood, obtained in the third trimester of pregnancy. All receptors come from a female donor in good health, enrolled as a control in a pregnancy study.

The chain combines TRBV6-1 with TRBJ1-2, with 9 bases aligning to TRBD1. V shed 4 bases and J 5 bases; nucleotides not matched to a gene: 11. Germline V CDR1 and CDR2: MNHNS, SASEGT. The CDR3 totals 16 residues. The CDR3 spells CASSAGQGGKGYGYTF. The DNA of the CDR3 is TGTGCCAGCAGTGCGGGACAGGGAGGGAAAGGATATGGCTACACCTTC.

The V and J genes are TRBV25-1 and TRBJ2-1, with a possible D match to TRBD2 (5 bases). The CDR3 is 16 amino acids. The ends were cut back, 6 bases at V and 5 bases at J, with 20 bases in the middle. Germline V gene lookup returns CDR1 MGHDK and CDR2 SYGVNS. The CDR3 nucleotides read TGTGCCAGCAGCGCCACCCGGGTAGCGACTGACAATGAGCAGTTCTTC. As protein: CASSATRVATDNEQFF.

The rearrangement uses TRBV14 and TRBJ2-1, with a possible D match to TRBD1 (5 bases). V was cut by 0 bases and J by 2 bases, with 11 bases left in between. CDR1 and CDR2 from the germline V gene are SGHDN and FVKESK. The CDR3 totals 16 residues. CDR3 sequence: CASSQEAGLAYNEQFF. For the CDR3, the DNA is TGTGCCAGCAGCCAAGAAGCAGGGCTGGCCTACAATGAGCAGTTCTTC.

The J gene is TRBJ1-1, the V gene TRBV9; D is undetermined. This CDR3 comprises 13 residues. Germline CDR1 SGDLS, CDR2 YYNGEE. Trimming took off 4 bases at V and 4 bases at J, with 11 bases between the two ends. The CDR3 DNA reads TGTGCCAGCAGCACCAGACTCGGCACTGAAGCTTTCTTT. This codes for CASSTRLGTEAFF.

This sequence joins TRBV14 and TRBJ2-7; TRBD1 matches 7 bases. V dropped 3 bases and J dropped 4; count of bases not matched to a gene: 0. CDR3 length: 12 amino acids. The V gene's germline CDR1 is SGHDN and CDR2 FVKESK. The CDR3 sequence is CASSQDRYEQYF. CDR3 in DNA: TGTGCCAGCAGCCAGGACAGGTACGAGCAGTACTTC.

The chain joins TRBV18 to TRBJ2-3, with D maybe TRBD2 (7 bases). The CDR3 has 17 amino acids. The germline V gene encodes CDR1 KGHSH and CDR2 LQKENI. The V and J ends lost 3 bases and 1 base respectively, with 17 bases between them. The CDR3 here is CASSPRPGGAGTDTQYF. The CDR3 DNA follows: TGTGCCAGCTCACCGAGGCCGGGGGGCGCGGGCACAGATACGCAGTATTTT.

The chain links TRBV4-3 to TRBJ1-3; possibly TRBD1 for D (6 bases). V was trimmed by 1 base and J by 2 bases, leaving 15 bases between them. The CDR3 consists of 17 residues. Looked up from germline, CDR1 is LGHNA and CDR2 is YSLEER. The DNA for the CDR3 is TGCGCCAGCAGCCAAGGGCCCACAGGGTATCCTGGAAACACCATATATTTT. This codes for CASSQGPTGYPGNTIYF.

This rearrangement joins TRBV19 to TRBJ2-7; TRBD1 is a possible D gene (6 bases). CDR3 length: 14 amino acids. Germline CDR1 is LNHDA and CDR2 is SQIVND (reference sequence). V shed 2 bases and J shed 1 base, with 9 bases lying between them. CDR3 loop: CASSILDRSYEQYF. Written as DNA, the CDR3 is TGTGCCAGTAGTATATTGGACAGATCCTACGAGCAGTACTTC. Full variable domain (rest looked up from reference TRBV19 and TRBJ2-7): DGGITQSPKYLFRKEGQNVTLSCEQNLNHDAMYWYRQDPGQGLRLIYYSQIVNDFQKGDIAEGYSVSREKKESFPLTVTSAQKNPTAFYLCASSILDRSYEQYFGPGTRLTVT.

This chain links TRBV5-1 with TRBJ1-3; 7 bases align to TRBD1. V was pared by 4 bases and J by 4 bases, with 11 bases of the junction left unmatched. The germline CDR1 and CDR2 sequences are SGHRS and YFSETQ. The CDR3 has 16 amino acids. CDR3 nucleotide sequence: TGCGCCAGCAGCGGTGGCGAGGGGGCGTTCGGAAACACCATATATTTT. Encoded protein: CASSGGEGAFGNTIYF.

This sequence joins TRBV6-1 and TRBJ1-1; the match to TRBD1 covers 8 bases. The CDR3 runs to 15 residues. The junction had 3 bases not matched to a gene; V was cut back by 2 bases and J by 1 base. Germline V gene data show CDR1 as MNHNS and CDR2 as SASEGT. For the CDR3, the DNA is TGTGCCAGCAGTGAAATGGGGACAGGGAACACTGAAGCTTTCTTT. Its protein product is CASSEMGTGNTEAFF.

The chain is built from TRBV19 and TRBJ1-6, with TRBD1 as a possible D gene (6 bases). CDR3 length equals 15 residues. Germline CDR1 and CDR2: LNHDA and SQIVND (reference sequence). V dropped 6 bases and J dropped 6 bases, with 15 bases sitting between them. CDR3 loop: CASSAGGGINSPLHF. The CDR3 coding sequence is TGTGCCAGTAGCGCGGGAGGGGGTATTAATTCACCCCTCCACTTT. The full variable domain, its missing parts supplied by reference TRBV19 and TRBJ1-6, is DGGITQSPKYLFRKEGQNVTLSCEQNLNHDAMYWYRQDPGQGLRLIYYSQIVNDFQKGDIAEGYSVSREKKESFPLTVTSAQKNPTAFYLCASSAGGGINSPLHFGNGTRLTVT.

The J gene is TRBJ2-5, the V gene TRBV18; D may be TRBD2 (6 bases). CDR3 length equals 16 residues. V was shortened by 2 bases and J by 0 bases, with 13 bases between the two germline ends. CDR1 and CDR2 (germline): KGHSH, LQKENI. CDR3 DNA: TGTGCCAGCTCACCAAGTGGTAGCGGAAACCAAGAGACCCAGTACTTC. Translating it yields CASSPSGSGNQETQYF.

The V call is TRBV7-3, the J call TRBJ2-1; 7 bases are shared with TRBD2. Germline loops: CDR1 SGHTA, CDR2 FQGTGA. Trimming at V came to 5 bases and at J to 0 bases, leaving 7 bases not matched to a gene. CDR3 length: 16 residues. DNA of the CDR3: TGTGCCAGCAGCCCCCGAGCGGGGAGCTCCTACAATGAGCAGTTCTTC. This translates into CASSPRAGSSYNEQFF.

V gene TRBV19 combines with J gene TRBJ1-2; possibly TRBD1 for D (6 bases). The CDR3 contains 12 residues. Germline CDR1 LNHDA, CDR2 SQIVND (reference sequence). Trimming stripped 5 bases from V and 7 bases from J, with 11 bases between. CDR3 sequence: CASSAGAGGYTF. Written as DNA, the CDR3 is TGTGCCAGTAGTGCGGGGGCGGGTGGCTACACCTTC.

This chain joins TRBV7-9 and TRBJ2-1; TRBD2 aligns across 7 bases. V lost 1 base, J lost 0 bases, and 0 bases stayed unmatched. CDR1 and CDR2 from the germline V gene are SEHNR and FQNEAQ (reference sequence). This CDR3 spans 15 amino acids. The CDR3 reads CASSLGTSSYNEQFF. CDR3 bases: TGTGCCAGCAGCTTAGGGACTAGCTCCTACAATGAGCAGTTCTTC.

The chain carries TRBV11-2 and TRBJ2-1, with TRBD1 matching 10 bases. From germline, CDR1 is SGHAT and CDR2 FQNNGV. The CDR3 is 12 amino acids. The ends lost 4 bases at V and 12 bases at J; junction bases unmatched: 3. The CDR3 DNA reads TGTGCCAGCAGCTGGGACAGGGGCGGGCAGTTCTTC. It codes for CASSWDRGGQFF.

The CDR3 DNA sequence: TGTGCCTCCACTGAGGCTAGCGGCGCCCACAATGAGCAGTTCTTC. Residues: CASTEASGAHNEQFF. This chain joins TRBV6-1 and TRBJ2-1, with TRBD2 matching over 7 bases. The CDR3 loop spans 15 amino acids. Germline V lookup: CDR1 MNHNS, CDR2 SASEGT. J gave up 5 bases and V 11 bases, and 15 bases lay outside the gene matches.

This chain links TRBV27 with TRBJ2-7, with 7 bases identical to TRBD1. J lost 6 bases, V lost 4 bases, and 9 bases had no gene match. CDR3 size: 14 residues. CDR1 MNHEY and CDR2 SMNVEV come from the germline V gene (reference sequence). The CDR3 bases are TGTGCCAGCAGTTCCGACTACAGGGGCCCCGAGCAGTACTTC. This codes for CASSSDYRGPEQYF.

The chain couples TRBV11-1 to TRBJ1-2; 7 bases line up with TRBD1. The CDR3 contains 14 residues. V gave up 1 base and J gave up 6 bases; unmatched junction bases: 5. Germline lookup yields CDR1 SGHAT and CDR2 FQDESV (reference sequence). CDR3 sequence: CASSLDPQGHGYTF. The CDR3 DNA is TGTGCCAGCAGCTTAGACCCACAGGGGCATGGCTACACCTTC.

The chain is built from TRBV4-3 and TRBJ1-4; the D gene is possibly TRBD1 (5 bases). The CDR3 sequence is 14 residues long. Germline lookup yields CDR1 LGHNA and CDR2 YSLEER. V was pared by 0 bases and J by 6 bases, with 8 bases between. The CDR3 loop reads CASSQDRVDEKLFF. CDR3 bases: TGCGCCAGCAGCCAAGACAGGGTGGATGAAAAACTGTTTTTT.

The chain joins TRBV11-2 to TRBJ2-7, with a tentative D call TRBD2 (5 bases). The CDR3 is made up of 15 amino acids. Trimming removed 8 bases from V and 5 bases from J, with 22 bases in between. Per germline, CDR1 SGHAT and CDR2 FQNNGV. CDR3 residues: CASQSEARQPHEQYF. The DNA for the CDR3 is TGTGCCAGCCAATCGGAGGCCCGTCAACCCCACGAGCAGTACTTC. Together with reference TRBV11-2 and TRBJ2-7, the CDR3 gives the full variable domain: EAGVAQSPRYKIIEKRQSVAFWCNPISGHATLYWYQQILGQGPKLLIQFQNNGVVDDSQLPKDRFSAERLKGVDSTLKIQPAKLEDSAVYLCASQSEARQPHEQYFGPGTRLTVT.

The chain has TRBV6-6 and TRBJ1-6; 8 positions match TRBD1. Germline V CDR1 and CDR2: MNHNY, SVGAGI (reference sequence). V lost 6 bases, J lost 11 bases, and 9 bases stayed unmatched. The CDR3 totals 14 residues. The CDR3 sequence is CASRMTGEETPLHF. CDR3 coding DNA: TGTGCCAGCAGAATGACAGGGGAAGAGACACCCCTCCACTTT.

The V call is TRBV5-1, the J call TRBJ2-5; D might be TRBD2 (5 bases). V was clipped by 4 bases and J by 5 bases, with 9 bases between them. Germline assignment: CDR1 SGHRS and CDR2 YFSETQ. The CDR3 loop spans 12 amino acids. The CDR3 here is CASSPRGETQYF. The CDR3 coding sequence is TGCGCCAGCAGCCCGCGCGGGGAGACCCAGTACTTC. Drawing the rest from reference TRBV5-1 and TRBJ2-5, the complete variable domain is KAGVTQTPRYLIKTRGQQVTLSCSPISGHRSVSWYQQTPGQGLQFLFEYFSETQRNKGNFPGRFSGRQFSNSRSEMNVSTLELGDSALYLCASSPRGETQYFGPGTRLLVL.

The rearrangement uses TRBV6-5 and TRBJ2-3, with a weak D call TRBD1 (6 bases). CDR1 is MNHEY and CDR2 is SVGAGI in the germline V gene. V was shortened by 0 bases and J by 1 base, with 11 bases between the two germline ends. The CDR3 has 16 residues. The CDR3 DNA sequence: TGTGCCAGCAGTTACTCGGACAGAATGGGCACAGATACGCAGTATTTT. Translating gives CASSYSDRMGTDTQYF.

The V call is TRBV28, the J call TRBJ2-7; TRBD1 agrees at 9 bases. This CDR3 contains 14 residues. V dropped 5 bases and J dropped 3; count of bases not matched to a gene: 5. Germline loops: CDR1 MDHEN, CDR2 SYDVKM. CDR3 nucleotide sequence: TGTGCCAGCAGTAATGACAGGGGGGGCTACGAGCAGTACTTC. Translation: CASSNDRGGYEQYF. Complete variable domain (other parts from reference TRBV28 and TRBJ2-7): DVKVTQSSRYLVKRTGEKVFLECVQDMDHENMFWYRQDPGLGLRLIYFSYDVKMKEKGDIPEGYSVSREKKERFSLILESASTNQTSMYLCASSNDRGGYEQYFGPGTRLTVT.

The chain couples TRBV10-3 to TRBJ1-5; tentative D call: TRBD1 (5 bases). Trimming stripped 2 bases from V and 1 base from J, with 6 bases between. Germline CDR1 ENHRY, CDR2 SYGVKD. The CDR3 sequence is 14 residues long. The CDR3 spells CAISERGSNQPQHF. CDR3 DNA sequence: TGTGCCATCAGTGAGCGGGGGAGCAATCAGCCCCAGCATTTT.

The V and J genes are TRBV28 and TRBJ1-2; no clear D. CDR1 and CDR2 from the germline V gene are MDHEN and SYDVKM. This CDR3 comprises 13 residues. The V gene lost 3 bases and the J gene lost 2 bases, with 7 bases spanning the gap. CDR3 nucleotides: TGTGCCAGCAGTTTGGCAGGAAACTATGGCTACACCTTC. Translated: CASSLAGNYGYTF.

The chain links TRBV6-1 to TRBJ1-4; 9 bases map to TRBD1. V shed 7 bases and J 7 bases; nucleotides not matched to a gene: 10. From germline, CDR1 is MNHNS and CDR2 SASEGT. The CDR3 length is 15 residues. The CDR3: CASTRAGTGSEKLFF. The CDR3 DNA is TGTGCCAGCACAAGAGCCGGGACAGGGAGTGAAAAACTGTTTTTT.

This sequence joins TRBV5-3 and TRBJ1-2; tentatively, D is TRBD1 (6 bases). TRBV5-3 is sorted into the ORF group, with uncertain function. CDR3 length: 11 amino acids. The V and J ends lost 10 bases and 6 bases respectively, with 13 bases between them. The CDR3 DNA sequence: TGTGCCCCCCGGGGGGCTAATGGCTACACCTTC. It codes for CAPRGANGYTF.

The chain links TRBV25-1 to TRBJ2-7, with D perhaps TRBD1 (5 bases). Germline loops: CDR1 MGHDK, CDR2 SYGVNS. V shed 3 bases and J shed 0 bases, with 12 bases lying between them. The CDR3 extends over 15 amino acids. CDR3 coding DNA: TGTGCCAGCAGTGAGCCAGGGCAAGCCTCCTACGAGCAGTACTTC. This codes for CASSEPGQASYEQYF.

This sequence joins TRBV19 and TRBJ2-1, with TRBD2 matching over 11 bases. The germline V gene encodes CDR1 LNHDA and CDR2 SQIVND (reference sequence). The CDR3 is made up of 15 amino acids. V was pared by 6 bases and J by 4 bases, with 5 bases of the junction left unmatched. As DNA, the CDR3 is TGTGCCAGTAGGACGACTAGCGGGGTGTACAATGAGCAGTTCTTC. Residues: CASRTTSGVYNEQFF.